Listed below are T cell receptor beta chains from one sample, sequenced in a study of shared T cell receptors in the human thymus. This table comes from immunoSEQ multiplex PCR, and its TCRdb copy is limited to in-frame clones, with some not included. This sample has 630,000 or so clones, with 70% to 90% found just once. These data were likewise used in another study, on human thymus T cells.

Sequencing was carried out using thymocytes. Receptors were obtained from a boy under two years old with a congenital heart defect. Both conserved end residues are part of each CDR3. A D gene is named only where the DNA matches it firmly. Clone size, where shown, is once, few, many, or a class for clones that have expanded.

J: TRBJ1-2; length: 15; D: TRBD1; size: NA; V: TRBV29-1; CDR3: CSVGPGTASNYGYTF; DNA: TGCAGCGTTGGTCCCGGGACAGCATCTAACTATGGCTACACCTTC
J: TRBJ2-1; length: 16; D: TRBD2; size: NA; V: TRBV11-2; CDR3: CASSTPPYGGAGEQFF; DNA: TGTGCCAGCAGCACCCCCCCCTACGGGGGGGCGGGTGAGCAGTTCTTC
J: TRBJ2-3; length: 17; D: NA; size: NA; V: TRBV4-3; CDR3: CASSQDVRLGSTDTQYF; DNA: TGCGCCAGCAGCCAAGATGTGCGGCTCGGCAGCACAGATACGCAGTATTTT
J: TRBJ1-1; length: 14; D: NA; size: NA; V: TRBV30; CDR3: CAWSVPGGLTEAFF; DNA: TGTGCCTGGAGTGTACCGGGAGGGTTGACTGAAGCTTTCTTT
J: TRBJ1-2; length: 13; D: NA; size: NA; V: TRBV28; CDR3: CASSLNGRYGYTF; DNA: TGTGCCAGCAGTTTAAATGGGCGCTATGGCTACACCTTC
J: TRBJ2-1; length: 14; D: NA; size: NA; V: TRBV29-1; CDR3: CSGRPRGNYNEQFF; DNA: TGCAGCGGCCGCCCCCGCGGGAACTACAATGAGCAGTTCTTC
J: TRBJ2-2; length: 16; D: NA; size: NA; V: TRBV7-9; CDR3: CASSLESGIRTGELFF; DNA: TGTGCCAGCAGCTTAGAATCAGGGATTCGTACCGGGGAGCTGTTTTTT
J: TRBJ1-4; length: 13; D: NA; size: NA; V: TRBV29-1; CDR3: CSVEIQGYEKLFF; DNA: TGCAGCGTTGAAATACAGGGCTATGAAAAACTGTTTTTT
J: TRBJ2-1; length: 17; D: TRBD2; size: NA; V: TRBV18; CDR3: CASSPPLAGGPRNEQFF; DNA: TGTGCCAGCTCACCACCACTAGCGGGGGGGCCTCGTAATGAGCAGTTCTTC
J: TRBJ2-7; length: 15; D: NA; size: NA; V: TRBV27; CDR3: CASSLYFPTGYEQYF; DNA: TGTGCCAGCAGTTTATACTTTCCCACAGGGTACGAGCAGTACTTC
J: TRBJ2-3; length: 14; D: NA; size: few; V: TRBV10-3; CDR3: CAISGGRPCGTQYF; DNA: TGTGCCATCAGTGGGGGCCGGCCTTGCGGTACGCAGTATTTT
J: TRBJ2-7; length: 16; D: TRBD1; size: NA; V: TRBV25-1; CDR3: CASSDLSGTGYSEQYF; DNA: TGTGCCAGCAGTGACCTATCCGGGACAGGGTATAGCGAGCAGTACTTC
J: TRBJ2-4; length: 15; D: TRBD2; size: NA; V: TRBV11-2; CDR3: CASSSTSGRAYIQYF; DNA: TGTGCCAGCAGCTCGACTAGCGGGAGGGCCTACATTCAGTACTTC
J: TRBJ2-7; length: 16; D: NA; size: NA; V: TRBV5-1; CDR3: CASSLAETGNTYEQYF; DNA: TGCGCCAGCAGCTTGGCCGAGACAGGAAACACCTACGAGCAGTACTTC
J: TRBJ1-2; length: 16; D: TRBD1; size: NA; V: TRBV28; CDR3: CASRNRSGQGDYGYTF; DNA: TGTGCCAGCAGAAATCGATCGGGACAGGGCGACTATGGCTACACCTTC
J: TRBJ1-5; length: 11; D: NA; size: few; V: TRBV19; CDR3: CASKGDQPQHF; DNA: TGTGCCAGTAAGGGGGATCAGCCCCAGCATTTT
J: TRBJ1-1; length: 13; D: NA; size: few; V: TRBV29-1; CDR3: CSVEDSENTEAFF; DNA: TGCAGCGTTGAAGATTCAGAGAACACTGAAGCTTTCTTT
J: TRBJ1-2; length: 16; D: TRBD1; size: NA; V: TRBV27; CDR3: CASSLSLTGGNYGYTF; DNA: TGTGCCAGCAGTTTAAGCCTGACAGGGGGTAACTATGGCTACACCTTC
J: TRBJ2-7; length: 14; D: TRBD2; size: few; V: TRBV7-2; CDR3: CASSTTSGAYEQYF; DNA: TGTGCCAGCAGCACCACGAGCGGGGCCTACGAGCAGTACTTC
J: TRBJ1-1; length: 16; D: TRBD1; size: NA; V: TRBV5-1; CDR3: CASSPLGQGWITEAFF; DNA: TGCGCCAGCAGCCCCCTGGGACAGGGATGGATCACTGAAGCTTTCTTT
J: TRBJ2-7; length: 14; D: NA; size: NA; V: TRBV2; CDR3: CASTHRSSFYEQYF; DNA: TGTGCCAGCACCCATCGGTCTAGCTTCTACGAGCAGTACTTC
J: TRBJ2-1; length: 16; D: TRBD2; size: NA; V: TRBV5-4; CDR3: CASSLGGLAANNEQFF; DNA: TGTGCCAGCAGCTTGGGTGGACTAGCGGCCAACAATGAGCAGTTCTTC
J: TRBJ1-1; length: 12; D: NA; size: once; V: TRBV25-1; CDR3: CASRGANTEAFF; DNA: TGTGCCAGCAGAGGGGCTAACACTGAAGCTTTCTTT
J: TRBJ1-5; length: 16; D: TRBD1; size: NA; V: TRBV6-6; CDR3: CASSYDRGDRNQPQHF; DNA: TGTGCCAGCAGTTATGACAGGGGCGATCGTAATCAGCCCCAGCATTTT
J: TRBJ1-1; length: 19; D: TRBD1; size: NA; V: TRBV6-1; CDR3: CASSDQGAGGPHMNTEAFF; DNA: TGTGCCAGCAGTGACCAGGGGGCAGGGGGCCCCCATATGAACACTGAAGCTTTCTTT
J: TRBJ1-5; length: 18; D: NA; size: NA; V: TRBV21-1; CDR3: CASIKDRVRDHSNQPQHF; DNA: TGTGCCAGCATCAAGGACAGGGTCCGAGATCATAGCAATCAGCCCCAGCATTTT
J: TRBJ2-1; length: 17; D: NA; size: NA; V: TRBV25-1; CDR3: CASSEFNGVGTYNEQFF; DNA: TGTGCCAGCAGTGAATTCAACGGGGTAGGAACCTACAATGAGCAGTTCTTC
J: TRBJ2-7; length: 18; D: TRBD1; size: NA; V: TRBV28; CDR3: CASSLRGTGASPNYEQYF; DNA: TGTGCCAGCAGTTTACGAGGGACAGGGGCTTCGCCGAACTACGAGCAGTACTTC
J: TRBJ1-1; length: 12; D: NA; size: NA; V: TRBV2; CDR3: CASSNGVTEAFF; DNA: TGTGCCAGCAGTAACGGGGTTACTGAAGCTTTCTTT
J: TRBJ2-2; length: 17; D: TRBD2; size: NA; V: TRBV7-2; CDR3: CASSFKRGRANTGELFF; DNA: TGTGCCAGCAGCTTCAAGCGGGGGCGCGCGAACACCGGGGAGCTGTTTTTT
J: TRBJ2-1; length: 16; D: TRBD2; size: NA; V: TRBV27; CDR3: CASRTLGTSGSYEQFF; DNA: TGTGCCAGCAGGACCCTGGGGACTAGCGGGAGTTATGAGCAGTTCTTC
J: TRBJ2-5; length: 18; D: TRBD2; size: few; V: TRBV29-1; CDR3: CSVKTFGTSGRARETQYF; DNA: TGCAGCGTTAAAACCTTCGGGACTAGCGGGAGGGCCAGGGAGACCCAGTACTTC
J: TRBJ2-1; length: 12; D: NA; size: NA; V: TRBV6-1; CDR3: CASSEPGNEQFF; DNA: TGTGCCAGCAGTGAACCCGGGAATGAGCAGTTCTTC
J: TRBJ1-1; length: 11; D: NA; size: NA; V: TRBV20-1; CDR3: CSAKLGAEAFF; DNA: TGCAGTGCTAAACTAGGTGCTGAAGCTTTCTTT
J: TRBJ2-2; length: 14; D: NA; size: NA; V: TRBV4-3; CDR3: CASSQDTSTGELFF; DNA: TGCGCCAGCAGCCAAGATACTTCAACCGGGGAGCTGTTTTTT
J: TRBJ2-1; length: 18; D: TRBD2; size: NA; V: TRBV29-1; CDR3: CSAGGTSGGPNSYNEQFF; DNA: TGCAGCGCCGGGGGTACTAGCGGGGGCCCGAACTCCTACAATGAGCAGTTCTTC
J: TRBJ1-5; length: 17; D: NA; size: NA; V: TRBV28; CDR3: CASSLRDKADSNQPQHF; DNA: TGTGCCAGCAGTTTACGGGACAAGGCAGATAGCAATCAGCCCCAGCATTTT
J: TRBJ1-5; length: 15; D: NA; size: NA; V: TRBV28; CDR3: CASASDSGSNQPQHF; DNA: TGTGCCAGCGCCAGCGACAGTGGGAGCAATCAGCCCCAGCATTTT
J: TRBJ2-3; length: 15; D: NA; size: NA; V: TRBV28; CDR3: CASNPVGLGTDTQYF; DNA: TGTGCCAGCAACCCGGTGGGGCTGGGCACAGATACGCAGTATTTT
J: TRBJ2-2; length: 15; D: TRBD2; size: few; V: TRBV10-3; CDR3: CAIKVRGEDTGELFF; DNA: TGTGCCATCAAGGTCCGGGGGGAGGACACCGGGGAGCTGTTTTTT
J: TRBJ2-2; length: 15; D: NA; size: NA; V: TRBV28; CDR3: CASRPANWATGELFF; DNA: TGTGCCAGCAGGCCCGCTAACTGGGCCACCGGGGAGCTGTTTTTT
J: TRBJ2-1; length: 19; D: TRBD2; size: NA; V: TRBV4-3; CDR3: CASSQEGLAGVPSYNEQFF; DNA: TGCGCCAGCAGCCAAGAAGGACTAGCGGGAGTCCCCTCCTACAATGAGCAGTTCTTC
J: TRBJ2-7; length: 15; D: NA; size: NA; V: TRBV5-1; CDR3: CASSQGDWGFYEQYF; DNA: TGCGCCAGCAGCCAAGGGGACTGGGGTTTCTACGAGCAGTACTTC
J: TRBJ2-3; length: 20; D: TRBD2; size: NA; V: TRBV5-1; CDR3: CASSLTHGTSGGAFADTQYF; DNA: TGCGCCAGCAGCCTCACCCACGGGACTAGCGGGGGGGCCTTCGCAGATACGCAGTATTTT